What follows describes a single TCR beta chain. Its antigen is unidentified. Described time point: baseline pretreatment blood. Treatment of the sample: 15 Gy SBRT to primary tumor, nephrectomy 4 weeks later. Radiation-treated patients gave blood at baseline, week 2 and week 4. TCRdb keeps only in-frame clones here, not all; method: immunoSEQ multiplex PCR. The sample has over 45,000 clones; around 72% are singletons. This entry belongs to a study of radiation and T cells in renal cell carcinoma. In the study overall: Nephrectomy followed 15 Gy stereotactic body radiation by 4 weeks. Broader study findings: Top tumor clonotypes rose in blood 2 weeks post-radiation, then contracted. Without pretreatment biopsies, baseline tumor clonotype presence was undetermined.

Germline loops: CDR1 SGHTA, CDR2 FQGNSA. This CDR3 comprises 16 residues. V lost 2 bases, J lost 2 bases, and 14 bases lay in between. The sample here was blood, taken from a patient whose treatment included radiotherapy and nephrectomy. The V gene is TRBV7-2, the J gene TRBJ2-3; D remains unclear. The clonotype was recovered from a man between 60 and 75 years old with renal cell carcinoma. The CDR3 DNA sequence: TGTGCCAGCAGCTTATTTGTGTCAGGATACACAGATACGCAGTATTTT. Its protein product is CASSLFVSGYTDTQYF.